Here is one TCR beta chain with its context. The data originate from a study of blood T cell repertoires in COVID-19. For the study at large: Material from acute and convalescent COVID-19 was sourced from the United States, Italy and Spain. In each case, the material was cDNA or gDNA derived from T cells, B-cell-depleted T cells, or PBMCs.

Germline V gene sequence: CDR1 SGHAT, CDR2 FQNNGV. CDR3 size: 14 residues. Trimming stripped 5 bases from V and 1 base from J, with 11 bases between. The data were produced by immunoSEQ multiplex PCR, yet TCRdb's version contains in-frame clones alone and is incomplete. The profile shows around 470,000 clones, 89% of them singletons. A Seattle source enrolled patients during active infection and followed them longitudinally. The sample taken for sequencing was peripheral blood. The rearrangement joins TRBV11-2 to TRBJ2-5; D is possibly TRBD2 (5 bases). This clonotype was sampled from a man aged 18-30 years with COVID-19, enrolled during active disease. The CDR3 sequence is CASSHPEGQETQYF. The CDR3, as DNA: TGTGCCAGCAGCCACCCTGAGGGCCAAGAGACCCAGTACTTC.